These T cell receptor beta chains were read from a single sample in a study of CD8 T cells in ankylosing spondylitis. Using its own MiXCR run on the 5' RACE reads, TCRdb lists one record per CDR3 protein. This sample has roughly 400,000 distinct CDR3 sequences, with about 20% found just once. Sequences were obtained from blood, either unsorted or a sorted T cell fraction (not recorded which). The receptor source for this set is a male donor with ankylosing spondylitis. CDR3s include the opening cysteine and the closing phenylalanine or tryptophan. The order of the fields is J gene, V gene, CDR3 protein.

J gene: TRBJ2-5; V gene: TRBV6-2/TRBV6-3; CDR3 protein: CASSYSSSGRWQETQYF
J gene: TRBJ1-2; V gene: TRBV28; CDR3 protein: CASQPSNYGYTF
J gene: TRBJ2-2; V gene: TRBV5-1; CDR3 protein: CASSLAPDRRSGELFF
J gene: TRBJ2-2; V gene: TRBV10-3; CDR3 protein: CAISESPGDAGNTGELFF
J gene: TRBJ2-7; V gene: TRBV2; CDR3 protein: CASKQDFHEQYF
J gene: TRBJ1-1; V gene: TRBV25-1; CDR3 protein: CASNQLGRNTEAFF
J gene: TRBJ2-1; V gene: TRBV7-6; CDR3 protein: CASSLAGTSGGEQFF
J gene: TRBJ1-1; V gene: TRBV12-3/TRBV12-4; CDR3 protein: CASRPTGYPEAFF
J gene: TRBJ2-5; V gene: TRBV15; CDR3 protein: CATSTGLAGGETQYF
J gene: TRBJ2-5; V gene: TRBV20-1; CDR3 protein: CSASTGWYSGETQYF
J gene: TRBJ2-3; V gene: TRBV27; CDR3 protein: CASIRDSVYF
J gene: TRBJ1-1; V gene: TRBV5-1; CDR3 protein: CASRTLNTEAFF
J gene: TRBJ2-7; V gene: TRBV20-1; CDR3 protein: CSARIPGTSYEQYF
J gene: TRBJ2-2; V gene: TRBV3-1; CDR3 protein: CASSPYLVTGELFF
J gene: TRBJ2-7; V gene: TRBV7-9; CDR3 protein: CASSLDGLAGGEQYF
J gene: TRBJ1-6; V gene: TRBV15; CDR3 protein: CATSRAGQGKYSYNSPLHF
J gene: TRBJ2-3; V gene: TRBV4-1; CDR3 protein: CASKGGLVTDTQYF
J gene: TRBJ2-1; V gene: TRBV12-5; CDR3 protein: CASGLMDRSEQFF
J gene: TRBJ2-1; V gene: TRBV28; CDR3 protein: CASKISRWERGYNEQFF
J gene: TRBJ2-2; V gene: TRBV12-3/TRBV12-4; CDR3 protein: CASSQQGFDTGELFF
J gene: TRBJ2-2; V gene: TRBV7-7; CDR3 protein: CASSLAVGTGELFF
J gene: TRBJ1-1; V gene: TRBV2; CDR3 protein: CASSREKRVTEAFF
J gene: TRBJ2-7; V gene: TRBV7-8; CDR3 protein: CASKKFSSYEQYF
J gene: TRBJ2-1; V gene: TRBV2; CDR3 protein: CASSAPTGGLEQFF